Following are 8 T cell receptor beta chains from one sample sequenced in a study of cytomegalovirus exposure and HLA in healthy donors. Primers included in the PCR were 60 Vbeta and 13 Jbeta primers. Method: immunoSEQ multiplex PCR; TCRdb's copy keeps in-frame clones and lacks some. The sample has about 180,000 clones; around 77% are singletons. The sample comprised PBMCs. The receptor set was obtained from a man between 60 and 75 years old in good health and CMV-seronegative.

This clone came up a few times. This sequence joins TRBV7-6 and TRBJ1-5; no definite D call. CDR1 is SGHVS, CDR2 FNYEAQ, per germline. The ends were cut back, 1 base at V and 2 bases at J, with 15 bases in the middle. This CDR3 spans 17 amino acids. CDR3 in DNA: TGTGCCAGCAGCTTAGTAGGAGGAGGCACGGGCAATCAGCCCCAGCATTTT. Translation gives CASSLVGGGTGNQPQHF.

The chain is built from TRBV5-4 and TRBJ2-2; TRBD2 might be the D (5 bases). Germline CDR1 is SGHNT and CDR2 is YYREEE (reference sequence). The CDR3 loop spans 13 amino acids. Trimming took 5 bases from V and 4 from J, leaving 9 bases between them. The CDR3 nucleotides read TGTGCCAGCAGACCGGGGTTCACCGGGGAGCTGTTTTTT. Encoded protein: CASRPGFTGELFF.

This clone was counted between two and nine times. The chain is built from TRBV5-4 and TRBJ2-7, with 12 bases identical to TRBD2. CDR1 is SGHNT, CDR2 YYREEE, per germline (reference sequence). CDR3 length: 14 residues. V lost 2 bases, J lost 7 bases, and 4 bases stayed unmatched. Here the CDR3 DNA reads TGTGCCAGCAGCTTCGGACTAGCGGGACGAGAGCAGTACTTC. Its translation: CASSFGLAGREQYF.

The chain has TRBV28 and TRBJ2-7; TRBD2 matches 10 bases. The ends lost 6 bases at V and 4 bases at J; junction bases unmatched: 15. CDR1 and CDR2 (germline): MDHEN, SYDVKM. The CDR3 extends over 17 amino acids. In nucleotides, the CDR3 is TGTGCCAGCAGGAAGGGGAGGTCGGGGACTAGCGCTTACGAGCAGTACTTC. Amino acids: CASRKGRSGTSAYEQYF.

The chain recombines TRBV27 with TRBJ2-7, with 7 nucleotides matching TRBD2. There are 16 residues in the CDR3. V trimming: 0 bases; J trimming: 7 bases; junction bases outside the gene matches: 12. CDR1 MNHEY and CDR2 SMNVEV come from the germline V gene (reference sequence). CDR3 amino acids: CASSLSQAGLPAEQYF. The DNA for the CDR3 is TGTGCCAGCAGTTTATCCCAAGCGGGGCTCCCCGCTGAGCAGTACTTC.

The sample holds a few counts of this clone. The V call is TRBV2, the J call TRBJ1-2, with 10 bases matching TRBD1. Germline CDR1 reads SNHLY; CDR2 reads FYNNEI. The V and J ends lost 3 bases and 2 bases, in that order; junction bases with no gene match: 0. CDR3 length equals 14 residues. DNA for the CDR3: TGTGCCAGCAGTGAGGGACAGGGGAACTATGGCTACACCTTC. Amino acids: CASSEGQGNYGYTF.

This chain links TRBV19 with TRBJ1-5, with a possible D match to TRBD1 (5 bases). V lost 3 bases to trimming and J lost 3 bases, with 12 bases between them. The CDR3 contains 15 residues. Germline-derived CDR1 and CDR2 are LNHDA and SQIVND (reference sequence). The CDR3 reads CASSISTGVNQPQHF. CDR3 nucleotides: TGTGCCAGTAGTATCTCCACGGGGGTCAATCAGCCCCAGCATTTT.

The chain couples TRBV5-1 to TRBJ2-3; the match to TRBD1 covers 7 bases. The CDR3 runs 15 residues. The germline gives CDR1 SGHRS, CDR2 YFSETQ. The V and J ends lost 0 bases and 1 base, in that order; junction bases with no gene match: 2. Here the CDR3 DNA reads TGCGCCAGCAGCTTGGGGACAGGAGGCACAGATACGCAGTATTTT. Translation gives CASSLGTGGTDTQYF.